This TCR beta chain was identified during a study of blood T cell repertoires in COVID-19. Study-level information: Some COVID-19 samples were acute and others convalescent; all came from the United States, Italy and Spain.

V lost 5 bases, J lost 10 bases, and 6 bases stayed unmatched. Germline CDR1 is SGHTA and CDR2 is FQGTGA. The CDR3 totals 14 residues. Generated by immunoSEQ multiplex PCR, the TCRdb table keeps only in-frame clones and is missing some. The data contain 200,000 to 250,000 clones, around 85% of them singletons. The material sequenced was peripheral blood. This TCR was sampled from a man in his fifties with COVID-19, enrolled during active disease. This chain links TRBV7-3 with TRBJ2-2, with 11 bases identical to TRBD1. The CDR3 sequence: CASSQRTGGPELFF. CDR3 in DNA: TGTGCCAGCAGCCAGAGGACAGGGGGCCCGGAGCTGTTTTTT.